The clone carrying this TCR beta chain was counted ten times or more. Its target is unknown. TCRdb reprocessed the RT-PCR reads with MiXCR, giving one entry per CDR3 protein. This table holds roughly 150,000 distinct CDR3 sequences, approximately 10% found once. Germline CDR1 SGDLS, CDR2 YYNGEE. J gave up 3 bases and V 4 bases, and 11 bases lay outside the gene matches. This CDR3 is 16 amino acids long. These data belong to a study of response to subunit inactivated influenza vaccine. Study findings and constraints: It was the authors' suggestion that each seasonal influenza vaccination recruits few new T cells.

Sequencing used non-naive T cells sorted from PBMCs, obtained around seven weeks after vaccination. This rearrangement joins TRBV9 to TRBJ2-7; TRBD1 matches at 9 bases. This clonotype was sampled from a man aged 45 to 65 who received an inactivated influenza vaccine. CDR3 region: CASSFRSGTGYYEQYF. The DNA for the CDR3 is TGTGCCAGCAGCTTCCGATCCGGGACAGGGTACTACGAGCAGTACTTC.